These T cell receptor beta chains were read from a single sample in a study of CD8+ T cells in alopecia areata. The table came from immunoSEQ multiplex PCR; TCRdb's copy has only in-frame clones and leaves some out. The sample has around 190,000 clones; 56% are singletons. The sequencing sample was made of CD8+ T cells sorted from blood. The receptors were gathered from a human donor in good health. Both conserved end residues are part of each CDR3.

TRBJ2-5 | TRBV5-6 | CASSWGTSAETQYF
TRBJ1-5 | TRBV7-9 | CASSLGTPNQPQHF
TRBJ2-1 | TRBV6-1 | CASSLTSGGADEQFF
TRBJ2-7 | TRBV2 | CASSATGGYEQYF
TRBJ1-1 | TRBV27 | CASSLFSGEAFF
TRBJ1-2 | TRBV23-1 | CASVTTDRSFGGYTF
TRBJ1-2 | TRBV29-1 | CSVESAGYTF
TRBJ1-1 | TRBV6-5 | CASSYSRNTEAFF
TRBJ2-7 | TRBV10-3 | CAISEEQFYEQYF
TRBJ2-2 | TRBV29-1 | CSVVGPNTGELFF
TRBJ2-7 | TRBV15 | CATSSDRGRQHYEQYF
TRBJ2-1 | TRBV11-2 | CASSLDRAGGINEQFF
TRBJ2-7 | TRBV30 | CALEETGVGEQYF
TRBJ1-1 | TRBV29-1 | CSVGTGVNTEAFF
TRBJ2-7 | TRBV5-1 | CASSFGLAGDSYEQYF
TRBJ2-3 | TRBV6-6 | CASSYSSRGGPDTQYF
TRBJ2-7 | TRBV4-1 | CASSQVTSPSSYEQYF
TRBJ2-1 | TRBV5-1 | CASSLSSSNEQFF
TRBJ1-6 | TRBV30 | CAGGRSSYNSPLHF
TRBJ1-2 | TRBV29-1 | CSVPGSNYGYTF
TRBJ1-1 | TRBV29-1 | CSVGAGTEAFF
TRBJ2-5 | TRBV7-9 | CASSLVSAGLAPETQYF
TRBJ2-3 | TRBV9 | CASRLDSYTDTQYF
TRBJ1-2 | TRBV6-1 | CAIGQGFYGYTF
TRBJ1-2 | TRBV27 | CASSPNNYGYTF
TRBJ1-2 | TRBV29-1 | CSVEDAEDYGYTF
TRBJ2-7 | TRBV7-9 | CASSPDSGGGEQYF
TRBJ2-1 | TRBV15 | CATSSDQGANEQFF
TRBJ1-2 | TRBV29-1 | CSVDVGNYGYTF
TRBJ2-3 | TRBV19 | CASSLGTVKVLDTQYF
TRBJ2-3 | TRBV2 | CASRWTASTDTQYF
TRBJ2-1 | TRBV27 | CASRPPGDINEQFF
TRBJ2-7 | TRBV13 | CASSFKPGASYEQYF
TRBJ1-2 | TRBV7-9 | CASSGASLNYGYTF
TRBJ2-3 | TRBV29-1 | CSVEGLARTDTQYF
TRBJ1-5 | TRBV6-5 | CASSYSKLGNQPQHF
TRBJ1-2 | TRBV29-1 | CSVTQADYGYTF
TRBJ2-5 | TRBV4-1 | CASSQDGSFGTQYF
TRBJ2-5 | TRBV30 | CAWRAIGGAGETQYF
TRBJ2-1 | TRBV27 | CASSPRQGAWNEQFF
TRBJ2-3 | TRBV6-5 | CASGTADTQYF
TRBJ2-5 | TRBV11-2 | CASSTVGKEETQYF
TRBJ1-2 | TRBV27 | CASSPPSGGYGYTF
TRBJ1-2 | TRBV9 | CASSEGDSPNYGYTF
TRBJ2-1 | TRBV27 | CASSLDSYNEQFF